This T cell receptor beta chain came from a study of control samples from healthy donors and cancer patients. Profiled with immunoSEQ multiplex PCR; TCRdb holds only in-frame clones, not every one. Of over 150,000 clones listed, approximately 94% are singletons. The specimen sequenced was blood. This TCR came from a man aged 35-49 years in good health.

The CDR3 spells CASFIGGLGTEAFF. Here the CDR3 DNA reads TGTGCCAGCTTCATAGGGGGGCTCGGCACTGAAGCTTTCTTT. V gene TRBV7-9 combines with J gene TRBJ1-1; TRBD1 is a possible D gene (6 bases). CDR3 length: 14 amino acids. CDR1 is SEHNR, CDR2 FQNEAQ, per germline (reference sequence). Between the trimmed V and J ends, which lost 8 bases and 4 bases, there was a span of 17 bases. The full variable domain, in which reference TRBV7-9 and TRBJ1-1 provide the parts outside the CDR3, is DTGVSQNPRHKITKRGQNVTFRCDPISEHNRLYWYRQTLGQGPEFLTYFQNEAQLEKSRLLSDRFSAERPKGSFSTLEIQRTEQGDSAMYLCASFIGGLGTEAFFGQGTRLTVV.